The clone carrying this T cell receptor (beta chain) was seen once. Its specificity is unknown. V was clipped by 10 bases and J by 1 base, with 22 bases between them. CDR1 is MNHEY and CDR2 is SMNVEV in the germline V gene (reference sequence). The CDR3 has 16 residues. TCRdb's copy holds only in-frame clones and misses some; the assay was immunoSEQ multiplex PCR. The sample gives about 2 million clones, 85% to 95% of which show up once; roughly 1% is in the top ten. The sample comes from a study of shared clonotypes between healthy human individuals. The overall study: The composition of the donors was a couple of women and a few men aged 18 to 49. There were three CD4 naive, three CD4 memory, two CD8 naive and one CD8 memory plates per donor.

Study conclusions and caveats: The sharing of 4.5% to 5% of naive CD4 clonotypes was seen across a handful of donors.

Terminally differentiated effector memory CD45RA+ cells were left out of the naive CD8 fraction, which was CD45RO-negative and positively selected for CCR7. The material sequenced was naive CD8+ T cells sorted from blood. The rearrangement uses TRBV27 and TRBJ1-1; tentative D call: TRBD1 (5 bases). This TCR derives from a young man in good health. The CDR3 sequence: CATSPGLGVRNTEAFF. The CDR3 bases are TGTGCCACCTCGCCTGGGCTGGGGGTGAGGAACACTGAAGCTTTCTTT.